This T cell receptor (beta chain) came from a study of T-cell reconstitution after alpha-beta-depleted transplantation in children. Study-wide results and caveats: Reported findings indicate that, about two months after transplant, alpha-beta T cells came from several hundred expanded clones, which were derived from non-depleted graft cells. Newly produced T cells mostly provided counts and TCRbeta diversity after one year, as hyperexpanded clones declined. There were some patients whose high TCRbeta diversity at day 60 came from surviving recipient T cells and thymic progenitors.

This clonotype was observed at least ten times. As yet, its antigen is unknown. It was with unique molecular identifiers that the TCRbeta library was prepared. TCRdb fed the PCR reads into MiXCR, producing one record per CDR3 protein. The sample lists 250,000 to 300,000 distinct CDR3 sequences, around 10% seen once, with 23% in the top ten. Germline V gives CDR1 MNHNS, CDR2 SASEGT. CDR3 length: 14 amino acids. J was trimmed by 0 bases and V by 7 bases; bases with no gene match: 5. The chain couples TRBV6-1 to TRBJ2-5; 7 bases agree with TRBD1. This TCR was recovered from a male patient aged 2 to 9 who had a stem cell transplant for chronic granulomatous disease, so the T cells may come from the graft donor. The sequences come from peripheral blood, collected 180 days after TCRalphabeta/CD19-depleted stem cell transplant. CDR3 protein: CASKTGWYQETQYF. CDR3 sequence (DNA): TGTGCCAGCAAGACAGGGTGGTACCAAGAGACCCAGTACTTC.